This entry features one TCR beta chain sequence. The antigen is undetermined. Source study methods: Matches were rare between published virus-specific TCRB sequences and patient CD8+ clones exceeding 1%. Generated by immunoSEQ multiplex PCR, the TCRdb table keeps only in-frame clones and is missing some. The V and J calls and clone size are taken from that table; D and trimming were inferred from the DNA. The data show some 23,000 clones, 65% to 85% seen once. The record originates from a study of somatic mutations in cytotoxic T cells in rheumatoid arthritis. Study overall: A subset of V beta antibody-stained T-cell populations was isolated by flow sorting, reaching nearly 100% purity, and this subset included V beta1+ cells that went on to TCRB sequencing. Study-level points and caveats: It was in rheumatoid arthritis patients, but not in healthy controls, that CD8+ clonality increased with age. Age-matched healthy controls and rheumatoid arthritis patients had CD8+ T-cell clonality that did not differ significantly.

Germline CDR1 and CDR2: MGHRA and YSYEKL. The CDR3 covers 15 residues. V was trimmed by 1 base and J by 2 bases, leaving 10 bases between them. The sample comprised CD8+ T cells sorted from blood. V and J are TRBV4-1 and TRBJ2-3, with D possibly matching TRBD2 (5 bases). The receptor was isolated from an adult with rheumatoid arthritis. The CDR3 DNA sequence: TGCGCCAGCAGCCAAGGAGGGCGGGCCACAGATACGCAGTATTTT. Translating it yields CASSQGGRATDTQYF.